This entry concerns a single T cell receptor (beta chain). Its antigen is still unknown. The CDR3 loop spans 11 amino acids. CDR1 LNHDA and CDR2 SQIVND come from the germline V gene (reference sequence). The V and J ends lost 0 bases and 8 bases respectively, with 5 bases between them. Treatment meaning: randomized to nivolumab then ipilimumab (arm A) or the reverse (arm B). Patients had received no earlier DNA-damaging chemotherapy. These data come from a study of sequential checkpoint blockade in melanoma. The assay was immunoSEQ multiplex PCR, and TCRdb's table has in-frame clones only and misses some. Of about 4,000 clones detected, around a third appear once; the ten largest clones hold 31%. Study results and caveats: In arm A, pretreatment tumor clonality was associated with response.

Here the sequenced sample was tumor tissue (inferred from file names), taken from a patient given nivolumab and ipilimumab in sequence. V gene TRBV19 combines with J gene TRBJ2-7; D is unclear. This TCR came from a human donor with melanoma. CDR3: CASSIDRQQYF. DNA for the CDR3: TGTGCCAGTAGTATAGATAGACAGCAGTACTTC.